Below, 30 T cell receptor beta chains from the same sample are listed, as sequenced in a study of OX40 agonist ivuxolimab in advanced cancers. Clones were sequenced by immunoSEQ multiplex PCR, and TCRdb holds only the in-frame ones, with some missing. The sample shows about 61,000 clones, around 92% of them seen only once. Specimen: CD4+ or CD8+ T cells sorted from blood, collected in a trial of the OX40 agonist ivuxolimab. The source is an adult with an advanced solid tumor such as melanoma, head and neck, liver or kidney cancer.

In DNA, the CDR3 is TGTGCCAGCAGCGCCCACGTAGTTTTCAGCACAGATACGCAGTATTTT. As protein: CASSAHVVFSTDTQYF. The V and J genes are TRBV9 and TRBJ2-3; D not resolved. The CDR3 extends over 16 amino acids. V was clipped by 3 bases and J by 0 bases, with 14 bases between them. The germline gives CDR1 SGDLS, CDR2 YYNGEE.

This sequence joins TRBV27 and TRBJ1-5, with 8 bases fitting TRBD1. Germline V CDR1 and CDR2: MNHEY, SMNVEV (reference sequence). Trimming cost V 0 bases and J 9 bases; bases outside gene matches: 7. This CDR3 has 15 amino acids. This chain's CDR3 is CASSLSGTGLGPQHF. Here the CDR3 DNA reads TGTGCCAGCAGTTTATCTGGGACAGGCTTGGGGCCCCAGCATTTT.

This chain links TRBV7-3 with TRBJ1-3, with a tentative D call TRBD1 (5 bases). The CDR3 spans 16 residues. Germline CDR1 is SGHTA and CDR2 is FQGTGA. The V and J ends lost 6 bases and 0 bases respectively, with 15 bases between them. The CDR3 spells CASSPSGANSGNTIYF. DNA of the CDR3: TGTGCCAGCAGTCCCTCCGGGGCAAACTCTGGAAACACCATATATTTT.

CDR3 sequence (DNA): TGTGCCAGCAGTCCCGCTTCCGGATTTACCTACGAGCAGTACGTC. This codes for CASSPASGFTYEQYV. The V gene is TRBV6-1, the J gene TRBJ2-7; D is uncertain. The V and J ends lost 5 bases and 2 bases respectively, with 16 bases between them. The CDR3 loop spans 15 amino acids. CDR1 and CDR2 (germline): MNHNS, SASEGT.

The sample holds a few counts of this clone. This sequence joins TRBV13 and TRBJ2-2, with D unclear. CDR3 length equals 12 residues. The V gene lost 2 bases and the J gene lost 6 bases, with 4 bases spanning the gap. Germline values: CDR1 PRHDT, CDR2 FYEKMQ (reference sequence). The CDR3 DNA reads TGTGCCAGCAGCTTACTGTCCGGGGAGCTGTTTTTT. Its protein is CASSLLSGELFF.

The chain is built from TRBV13 and TRBJ1-2, with D perhaps matching TRBD1 (5 bases). Deletions cut 7 bases from V and 4 bases from J, with 16 bases between. The germline CDR1 and CDR2 sequences are PRHDT and FYEKMQ (reference sequence). The CDR3 covers 14 residues. The DNA for the CDR3 is TGTGCCAGCACCGACAGTCAAATCCTCTATGGCTACACCTTC. Protein: CASTDSQILYGYTF.

V gene TRBV6-5 combines with J gene TRBJ1-3; 9 bases match TRBD1. The germline gives CDR1 MNHEY, CDR2 SVGAGI. This CDR3 is 13 amino acids long. V gave up 2 bases and J gave up 7 bases; unmatched junction bases: 0. The DNA of the CDR3 is TGTGCCAGCAGTTACGGACAGGGGAACACCATATATTTT. As protein: CASSYGQGNTIYF.

The J gene is TRBJ2-1, the V gene TRBV7-9, with 7 bases lining up with TRBD2. Germline V gives CDR1 SEHNR, CDR2 FQNEAQ (reference sequence). The CDR3 length is 15 residues. Losses at the gene ends were 5 bases for V and 0 bases for J; bases not matched to a gene: 4. The chain's CDR3 is CASSRLAASYNEQFF. The CDR3 DNA reads TGTGCCAGCAGCCGCCTAGCGGCCTCCTACAATGAGCAGTTCTTC.

The chain carries TRBV28 and TRBJ2-3; 14 nucleotides line up with TRBD2. CDR3 length: 18 residues. J lost 2 bases, V lost 5 bases, and 9 bases had no gene match. In germline, CDR1 is MDHEN, CDR2 SYDVKM. The chain's CDR3 is CASSPGTSGRWNTDTQYF. In nucleotides, the CDR3 is TGTGCCAGCAGTCCAGGGACTAGCGGGAGATGGAACACAGATACGCAGTATTTT.

The V call is TRBV4-3, the J call TRBJ1-5; 8 positions agree with TRBD1. The germline CDR1 and CDR2 sequences are LGHNA and YSLEER. V lost 4 bases to trimming and J lost 7 bases; unmatched junction nucleotides: 9. The CDR3 spans 15 residues. This CDR3 is CASSRNAGTGQPQHF. CDR3 nucleotide sequence: TGCGCCAGCAGCCGGAACGCCGGGACAGGACAGCCCCAGCATTTT.

This clone has a handful of counts. The V gene is TRBV30, the J gene TRBJ1-2, with D perhaps matching TRBD1 (6 bases). V was trimmed by 3 bases and J by 3 bases, leaving 8 bases between them. Per germline, CDR1 GTSNPN and CDR2 SVGIG (reference sequence). The CDR3 length is 12 residues. CDR3 sequence reads: CAWRAGDYGYTF. The CDR3 region has the DNA TGTGCCTGGAGGGCAGGGGACTATGGCTACACCTTC.

The chain employs TRBV4-1 and TRBJ2-7; 10 bases agree with TRBD2. CDR1 and CDR2 from the germline V gene are MGHRA and YSYEKL. The CDR3 has 19 residues. After removal of 0 bases from V and 3 bases from J, the junction contained 14 bases not matched to a gene. Here the CDR3 DNA reads TGCGCCAGCAGCCAAGATTTTGAGACTAGCGGGTCCGGGGGCTACGAGCAGTACGTC. Its protein is CASSQDFETSGSGGYEQYV.

The rearrangement joins TRBV11-2 to TRBJ2-5; D is possibly TRBD2 (6 bases). The CDR3 contains 15 residues. Germline CDR1 SGHAT, CDR2 FQNNGV. V was shortened by 1 base and J by 1 base, with 10 bases between the two germline ends. Written as DNA, the CDR3 is TGTGCCAGCAGCTTAGGTAGTAGCGGCCAAGAGACCCAGTACTTC. Translated: CASSLGSSGQETQYF. Full variable domain (remainder filled in from reference TRBV11-2 and TRBJ2-5): EAGVAQSPRYKIIEKRQSVAFWCNPISGHATLYWYQQILGQGPKLLIQFQNNGVVDDSQLPKDRFSAERLKGVDSTLKIQPAKLEDSAVYLCASSLGSSGQETQYFGPGTRLLVL.

The J gene is TRBJ2-3, the V gene TRBV11-2; D is unclear. Germline V gene lookup returns CDR1 SGHAT and CDR2 FQNNGV. Between the trimmed V and J ends, which lost 5 bases and 3 bases, there was a span of 12 bases. The CDR3 contains 14 residues. CDR3 amino acids: CASSQWRQTDTQYF. CDR3 sequence (DNA): TGTGCCAGCAGCCAGTGGCGGCAAACAGATACGCAGTATTTT.

The chain couples TRBV5-6 to TRBJ1-2; no definite D call. Germline V gene lookup returns CDR1 SGHDT and CDR2 YYEEEE. Trimming stripped 3 bases from V and 8 bases from J, with 8 bases between. The CDR3 consists of 11 residues. The DNA for the CDR3 is TGTGCCAGCAGCTCTGGGAGAGGCTACACCTTC. This codes for CASSSGRGYTF.

The V gene is TRBV5-6, the J gene TRBJ2-3, with 14 bases matching TRBD2. V trimming: 4 bases; J trimming: 2 bases; junction bases outside the gene matches: 6. From germline, CDR1 is SGHDT and CDR2 YYEEEE. The CDR3 is 17 amino acids. CDR3 sequence (DNA): TGTGCCAGCAGCCCGACTAGCGGGAGGGGCTTCACAGATACGCAGTATTTT. It translates to CASSPTSGRGFTDTQYF.

This chain links TRBV6-5 with TRBJ1-1; TRBD1 matches at 7 bases. There are 15 residues in the CDR3. Germline V lookup: CDR1 MNHEY, CDR2 SVGAGI. V gave up 0 bases and J gave up 0 bases; unmatched junction bases: 1. The CDR3, as DNA: TGTGCCAGCAGTTACTCAGGGGGCATGAACACTGAAGCTTTCTTT. Translated, it gives CASSYSGGMNTEAFF.

The J gene is TRBJ1-1, the V gene TRBV9; possible D gene TRBD1, 5 bases. The CDR3 runs 13 residues. CDR1 is SGDLS and CDR2 is YYNGEE in the germline V gene. V shed 7 bases and J shed 2 bases, with 12 bases lying between them. As DNA, the CDR3 is TGTGCCAGCCGGGCAGGGTTAAACACTGAAGCTTTCTTT. Encoded protein: CASRAGLNTEAFF.

The chain is built from TRBV28 and TRBJ2-1, with 8 nucleotides matching TRBD1. V lost 3 bases, J lost 7 bases, and 5 bases stayed unmatched. Germline CDR1 reads MDHEN; CDR2 reads SYDVKM. This CDR3 comprises 14 residues. The CDR3 loop is CASSFAGGVNEQFF. CDR3 sequence (DNA): TGTGCCAGCAGTTTCGCAGGGGGCGTGAATGAGCAGTTCTTC.

V gene TRBV11-3 combines with J gene TRBJ1-1; perhaps TRBD1 as D (5 bases). There are 13 residues in the CDR3. Trimming left V 2 bases short and J 1 base short, with 5 bases between. Germline values: CDR1 SGHNT, CDR2 YENEEA. CDR3 nucleotides: TGTGCCAGCAGCTTAACAGGGAACACTGAAGCTTTCTTT. Translation gives CASSLTGNTEAFF. Full variable domain (rest looked up from reference TRBV11-3 and TRBJ1-1): EAGVVQSPRYKIIEKKQPVAFWCNPISGHNTLYWYLQNLGQGPELLIRYENEEAVDDSQLPKDRFSAERLKGVDSTLKIQPAELGDSAVYLCASSLTGNTEAFFGQGTRLTVV.

This clone was recorded only once. CDR3 nucleotide sequence: TGTGCCTGGAGTACCGACAGCAATCAGCCCCAGCATTTT. Protein sequence: CAWSTDSNQPQHF. This rearrangement joins TRBV30 to TRBJ1-5; no reliable D call. From germline, CDR1 is GTSNPN and CDR2 SVGIG (reference sequence). The V end was cut by 2 bases, the J end by 1 base, with 6 bases between. There are 13 residues in the CDR3.

This chain joins TRBV4-2 and TRBJ2-4, with 7 bases that match TRBD2. This CDR3 is 16 amino acids long. Losses at the gene ends were 0 bases for V and 2 bases for J; bases not matched to a gene: 4. Germline CDR1 LGHNA, CDR2 YNFKEQ. CDR3 region: CASSQDGEGTKNIQYF. CDR3 nucleotides: TGTGCCAGCAGCCAAGATGGGGAGGGGACCAAAAACATTCAGTACTTC.

The rearrangement links TRBV6-4 to TRBJ2-1; 11 bases align to TRBD1. Trimming cost V 1 base and J 7 bases; bases outside gene matches: 3. The germline gives CDR1 MRHNA, CDR2 SNTAGT. This CDR3 comprises 15 residues. The CDR3 region has the DNA TGTGCCAGCAGTGACTGGGACAGGGGGTTTAATGAGCAGTTCTTC. It translates to CASSDWDRGFNEQFF.

The chain recombines TRBV6-6 with TRBJ1-3; no clear D. Germline CDR1 is MNHNY and CDR2 is SVGAGI (reference sequence). V was shortened by 2 bases and J by 5 bases, with 7 bases between the two germline ends. The CDR3 is 13 residues long. CDR3: CASSYARRNTIYF. The CDR3 DNA reads as TGTGCCAGCAGTTACGCCAGGAGAAACACCATATATTTT.

In this sample, this clone turned up once. The rearrangement joins TRBV7-9 to TRBJ2-5; 7 nucleotides line up with TRBD2. The tail of the sequence fits TRBJ2-7 better, so the J call may be wrong. Per germline, CDR1 SEHNR and CDR2 FQNEAQ (reference sequence). The CDR3 has 15 residues. The CDR3 here is CASSLAYGGISEQYF. The CDR3 DNA follows: TGTGCCAGCAGCTTAGCCTACGGGGGGATTTCCGAGCAGTACTTC.

The chain combines TRBV4-3 with TRBJ1-6, with 9 bases aligning to TRBD1. CDR1 is LGHNA, CDR2 YSLEER, per germline. The V and J ends lost 0 bases and 9 bases, in that order; junction bases with no gene match: 3. This CDR3 contains 15 residues. The CDR3, as DNA: TGCGCCAGCAGCCAAGATGGGACAGGGAGTTCACCCCTCCACTTT. Translating it yields CASSQDGTGSSPLHF.

V and J are TRBV11-2 and TRBJ2-3; D is ambiguous. The CDR3 spans 11 residues. V lost 3 bases to trimming and J lost 2 bases, with 0 bases between them. CDR1 SGHAT and CDR2 FQNNGV come from the germline V gene. The CDR3 loop is CASSFTDTQYF. The CDR3 nucleotides read TGTGCCAGCAGCTTCACAGATACGCAGTATTTT.

The chain couples TRBV6-1 to TRBJ1-2, with 8 positions matching TRBD1. The CDR3 is 15 amino acids. J lost 1 base, V lost 2 bases, and 3 bases had no gene match. Germline V gene data show CDR1 as MNHNS and CDR2 as SASEGT. CDR3 coding DNA: TGTGCCAGCAGTGAATGGACAGGGATTAACTATGGCTACACCTTC. It specifies CASSEWTGINYGYTF.

This clone was detected many times. The genes are TRBV11-3 and TRBJ2-1, with TRBD2 matching over 7 bases. The V gene end was trimmed by 4 bases and the J gene end by 0 bases; junction bases not matched to a gene: 9. CDR3 size: 17 residues. Germline CDR1 SGHNT, CDR2 YENEEA. CDR3 nucleotide sequence: TGTGCCAGCAGCTCGCTGGGGAGGGCCCTCTCCTACAATGAGCAGTTCTTC. This gives the protein CASSSLGRALSYNEQFF.

The chain recombines TRBV9 with TRBJ1-3; D gene unclear. The CDR3 spans 13 residues. Germline V gives CDR1 SGDLS, CDR2 YYNGEE. With 3 bases removed from V and 0 bases from J, the gap between germline ends came to 4 bases. CDR3 DNA: TGTGCCAGCAGCGGGGGCTCTGGAAACACCATATATTTT. This sequence encodes CASSGGSGNTIYF.